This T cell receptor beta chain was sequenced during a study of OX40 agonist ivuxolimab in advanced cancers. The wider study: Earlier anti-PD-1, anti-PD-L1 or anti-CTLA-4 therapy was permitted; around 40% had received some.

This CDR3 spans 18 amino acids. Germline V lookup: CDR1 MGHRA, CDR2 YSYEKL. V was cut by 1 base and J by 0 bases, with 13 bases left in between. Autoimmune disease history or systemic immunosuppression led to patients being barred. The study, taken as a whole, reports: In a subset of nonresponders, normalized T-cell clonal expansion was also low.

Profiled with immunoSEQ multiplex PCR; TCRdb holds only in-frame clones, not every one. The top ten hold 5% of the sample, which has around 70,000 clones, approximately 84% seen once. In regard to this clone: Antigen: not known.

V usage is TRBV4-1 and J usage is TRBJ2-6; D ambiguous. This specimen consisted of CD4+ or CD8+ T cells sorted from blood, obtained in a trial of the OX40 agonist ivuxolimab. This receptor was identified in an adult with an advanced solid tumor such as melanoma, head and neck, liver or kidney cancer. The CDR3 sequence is CASSQAPPLSSGANVLTF. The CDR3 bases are TGCGCCAGCAGCCAAGCCCCGCCCTTAAGCTCTGGGGCCAACGTCCTGACTTTC.